This TCR beta chain was recovered during a study of T cells in women clearing cervical HPV infection. The overall study: Cases: HPV16-related CIN3 or worse on histology, 2 invasive cancers.

Overall study findings and caveats: Combining TCR richness with V gene abundances gave approximately 0.84 AUC. CIN3+ cases had significantly higher TCR repertoire richness than controls, but evenness did not differ. T-cell numbers per sample were unknown and may explain richness differences.

The CDR3 runs 18 residues. V was shortened by 2 bases and J by 4 bases, with 23 bases between the two germline ends. Germline V gene data show CDR1 as LNHDA and CDR2 as SQIVND (reference sequence). Sequenced by immunoSEQ multiplex PCR; TCRdb stores in-frame clones only, minus some. The sample spans tens of thousands of clones; the ten largest clones claim approximately 7.5%. Notes on this clone: Its antigen is undetermined. The read terminates 3 residues ahead of where the CDR3 ends, so the germline J gene completes it.

The V gene is TRBV19, the J gene TRBJ2-5, with D perhaps matching TRBD1 (7 bases). The sample taken for sequencing was blood buffy coat. The receptor's source is a woman aged 18 to 75 with a cervical HPV16 infection that either progressed to CIN3+ or cleared (not recorded which). The CDR3 here is CASSIRPGGRALRETQYF. CDR3 DNA, as far as it was read: TGTGCCAGTAGTATAAGGCCAGGGGGGCGAGCCCTCAGAGAGACC.